This T cell receptor (beta chain) was identified in a study of blood T cell repertoires in COVID-19. Study as a whole: Researchers got acute and convalescent COVID-19 samples from the United States, Italy and Spain. From T cells, B-cell-depleted T cells, or PBMCs came the material, which was cDNA or gDNA.

Germline CDR1 reads KGHSH; CDR2 reads LQKENI. With 5 bases removed from V and 1 base from J, the gap between germline ends came to 15 bases. The CDR3 is 15 residues long. Original processing methods: Amplifying reference gene primers gave estimates of nucleated cell counts. The protocol was immunoSEQ multiplex PCR, while the TCRdb copy is restricted to in-frame clones and leaves out a portion. The V and J calls and clone size come from that table; D and trimming were worked out from the DNA. The data contain roughly 16,000 clones, 85% to 90% of them seen just once; the ten biggest clones take up less than 3.5%.

This rearrangement joins TRBV18 to TRBJ2-7; D might be TRBD2 (6 bases). Sequencing was performed on peripheral blood. The receptor's source is a human donor in a cohort sampled during active COVID-19. In DNA, the CDR3 is TGTGCCAGCTCAACCTCATCAGGGAGGTCCTACGAGCAGTACTTC. Translating gives CASSTSSGRSYEQYF.